These T cell receptor beta chains were read from a single sample in a study of blood T cell repertoires in COVID-19. TCRdb's table, derived via immunoSEQ multiplex PCR, lists solely in-frame clones and lacks some. The sample includes 210,000 or so clones, about 88% of them seen just once. The sample consisted of peripheral blood. The receptor set was obtained from a woman aged 40 to 50 who had recovered from COVID-19. Both conserved end residues are part of each CDR3. The D gene is left open where the match is weak. Size is omitted from some rows. Given values are once, few, many or a class for expanded clones.

D | J | V | size | DNA | CDR3
- | TRBJ1-2 | TRBV6-2/TRBV6-3 | - | TGTGCCAGCAGCAGTAGACAGAAAACCTCGTGGGGCTACACCTTC | CASSSRQKTSWGYTF
- | TRBJ2-7 | TRBV27 | - | TGTGCCAGCAGTTTCGACCCCGGGGCAGGGGCCTACGAGCAGTACTTC | CASSFDPGAGAYEQYF
- | TRBJ1-6 | TRBV7-9 | - | TGTGCCAGCAGCCCACATCGCGAACAGTGGTCCTATAATTCACCCCTCCACTTT | CASSPHREQWSYNSPLHF
TRBD1 | TRBJ2-2 | TRBV18 | - | TGTGCCAGCTCAACCCAAGACAGGGATACCGGGGAGCTGTTTTTT | CASSTQDRDTGELFF
- | TRBJ1-2 | TRBV3-1/TRBV3-2 | - | TGTGCCAGCAGCCAAACGGACAGATCCTATGGCTACACCTTC | CASSQTDRSYGYTF
- | TRBJ2-1 | TRBV3-1/TRBV3-2 | - | TGTGCCAGCAGCCAATCTAGCGAGACCTCCTACAATGAGCAGTTCTTC | CASSQSSETSYNEQFF
TRBD1 | TRBJ1-2 | TRBV19 | - | TGTGCCAGTAGCACCGCCGGGACAGGGAAAGTGAGGGGCTACACCTTC | CASSTAGTGKVRGYTF
- | TRBJ2-1 | TRBV3-1/TRBV3-2 | - | TGTGCCAGCAGCCCCGTTAGAGGGAGCCACCCCAATGAGCAGTTCTTC | CASSPVRGSHPNEQFF
- | TRBJ1-1 | TRBV28 | - | TGTGCCAGCAGTTCCCCGATGAGGGGGACTGAAGCTTTCTTT | CASSSPMRGTEAFF
- | TRBJ2-3 | TRBV9 | - | TGTGCCAGCAGCGGCCGGGAGCGAGGAGATACGCAGTATTTT | CASSGRERGDTQYF
- | TRBJ2-7 | TRBV18 | - | TGTGCCAGCTCACCGGACAGTGCTTCCTACGAGCAGTACTTC | CASSPDSASYEQYF
TRBD1 | TRBJ2-7 | TRBV19 | - | TGTGCCAGTAGTGTCGAGGGACAGGGTGGAACCTACGAGCAGTACTTC | CASSVEGQGGTYEQYF
- | TRBJ2-1 | TRBV19 | - | TGTGCCAGTAGTATAACCTTCGGGGGCTACAATGAGCAGTTCTTC | CASSITFGGYNEQFF
TRBD1 | TRBJ2-5 | TRBV2 | - | TGTGCCACCGGGTCCGGGACAGAAGAGACCCAGTACTTC | CATGSGTEETQYF
- | TRBJ1-3 | TRBV7-9 | - | TGTGCCAGCAGCTTAGGGCAGGGAAACACCATATATTTT | CASSLGQGNTIYF
- | TRBJ2-3 | TRBV4-3 | - | TGCGCCAGCAGCCAGAGGAGATTGAACGGGGATACGCAGTATTTT | CASSQRRLNGDTQYF
TRBD1 | TRBJ1-2 | TRBV10-3 | - | TGTGCCATCATGGAACAGGGGGACTATGGCTACACCTTC | CAIMEQGDYGYTF
TRBD1 | TRBJ1-1 | TRBV18 | - | TGTGCCAGCACACCAAACAGGGGGCAGACCAACACTGAAGCTTTCTTT | CASTPNRGQTNTEAFF
- | TRBJ2-5 | TRBV30 | - | TGTGCCTGGAGTGTACGAGGAGAGACCCAGTACTTC | CAWSVRGETQYF
TRBD1 | TRBJ1-5 | TRBV2 | - | TGTGCCAGCAGCGGGGACAGTCAGTGGCAGCCCCAGCATTTT | CASSGDSQWQPQHF
- | TRBJ1-5 | TRBV6-5 | - | TGTGCCAGCCAGGGAGGGACGGGGCAGCCCCAGCATTTT | CASQGGTGQPQHF
TRBD1 | TRBJ2-7 | TRBV7-8 | - | TGTGCCAGCAGCCACGACAGGGCCCGGGACGAGCAGTACTTC | CASSHDRARDEQYF
TRBD1 | TRBJ1-2 | TRBV7-9 | once | TGTGCCAGCAGCTGGGGGACAGGGTTCCATGGCTACACCTTC | CASSWGTGFHGYTF
- | TRBJ1-1 | TRBV12-3/TRBV12-4 | - | TGTGCCAGCAGTTTACTCTTGAACACTGAAGCTTTCTTT | CASSLLLNTEAFF
TRBD2 | TRBJ2-7 | TRBV7-9 | - | TGTGCCAGCAGCTCCCTTGGGGGGGCCTACGAGCAGTACTTC | CASSSLGGAYEQYF
- | TRBJ2-2 | TRBV11-3 | - | TGTGCCAGCAGCCCGACAGGGAACACCGGGGAGCTGTTTTTT | CASSPTGNTGELFF
TRBD1 | TRBJ1-4 | TRBV3-1/TRBV3-2 | - | TGTGCCAGCAGCCAAGGGACAGGGTTTAATGAAAAACTGTTTTTT | CASSQGTGFNEKLFF
TRBD1 | TRBJ1-1 | TRBV6-5 | - | TGTGCCAGCAGTTCGGGACAGGGGGGTACTGAAGCTTTCTTT | CASSSGQGGTEAFF
TRBD1 | TRBJ1-1 | TRBV27 | - | TGTGCCAGCAGTTTCGGCAGGGGGATACTTATGAACACTGAAGCTTTCTTT | CASSFGRGILMNTEAFF
- | TRBJ1-1 | TRBV3-1/TRBV3-2 | - | TGTGCCAGCAGCCAAGGCGAAGGGGTCATGAACACTGAAGCTTTCTTT | CASSQGEGVMNTEAFF
- | TRBJ1-1 | TRBV29-1 | - | TGCAGCGCCCGGGGAAACACTGAAGCTTTCTTT | CSARGNTEAFF
- | TRBJ1-3 | TRBV3-1/TRBV3-2 | once | TGTGCCAGCAGCCAAGATTGGGGGGGGCTTGCTGGAAACACCATATATTTT | CASSQDWGGLAGNTIYF
- | TRBJ2-2 | TRBV5-1 | - | TGCGCCACCAAACTAGAGACGAACACCGGGGAGCTGTTTTTT | CATKLETNTGELFF
TRBD1 | TRBJ1-1 | TRBV7-2 | - | TGTGCCAGCAGCTTAGACGGCAGGGGGCTAGGCACTGAAGCTTTCTTT | CASSLDGRGLGTEAFF
- | TRBJ2-7 | TRBV7-3 | - | TGTGCCAGCAGCGTAAAAGCAGGTTCCTACGAGCAGTACTTC | CASSVKAGSYEQYF
- | TRBJ2-1 | TRBV5-1 | - | TGCGCCAGCAGCCCCCCACCGGAGAGCTCCTACAATGAGCAGTTCTTC | CASSPPPESSYNEQFF
TRBD2 | TRBJ2-3 | TRBV7-2 | - | TGTGCCAGCAGCTTAAACCAGCTAGCGGCAGATACGCAGTATTTT | CASSLNQLAADTQYF
TRBD2 | TRBJ2-3 | TRBV7-2 | - | TGTGCCAGCAGCTTAGGCGCGCTAGCGGGTCCCACAGATACGCAGTATTTT | CASSLGALAGPTDTQYF
- | TRBJ2-2 | TRBV29-1 | - | TGCAGCGTTGAAATGGCTCAGGGGACCGGGGAGCTGTTTTTT | CSVEMAQGTGELFF
TRBD1 | TRBJ2-7 | TRBV6-1 | - | TGTGCCAGCAGTGAATGGGGACAGGGGTGGGCCGAGCAGTACTTC | CASSEWGQGWAEQYF
- | TRBJ2-7 | TRBV11-2 | - | TGTGCCAGCAGCTTGGCCCACGAGCAGTACTTC | CASSLAHEQYF
TRBD2 | TRBJ2-3 | TRBV19 | - | TGTGCCAGTAGTATGACTAGCGGGAGTTTATGGAGCACAGATACGCAGTATTTT | CASSMTSGSLWSTDTQYF
TRBD1 | TRBJ1-4 | TRBV4-2 | - | TGTGCCAGCAGCCTCAGCCCGGGACAGGGGTCAACTAATGAAAAACTGTTTTTT | CASSLSPGQGSTNEKLFF
TRBD1 | TRBJ1-1 | TRBV4-2 | - | TGTGCCAGCAGCCAATGGGGACAGGGACGAGGAGAAGCTTTCTTT | CASSQWGQGRGEAFF
TRBD1 | TRBJ2-5 | TRBV7-9 | - | TGTGCCAGCAGCTACAGGGGGCGGGAGACCCAGTACTTC | CASSYRGRETQYF
- | TRBJ2-3 | TRBV6-5 | - | TGTGCCAGCAGTTACGTCAGAACCAGCACAGATACGCAGTATTTT | CASSYVRTSTDTQYF
- | TRBJ2-6 | TRBV27 | - | TGTGCCAGCAGCCGGACAACAGGGAGCTCTGGGGCCAACGTCCTGACTTTC | CASSRTTGSSGANVLTF
TRBD1 | TRBJ2-5 | TRBV5-8 | - | TGTGCCAGCAGCTTGGCCGGGACAGGGATCATGGTTGGAGAGACCCAGTACTTC | CASSLAGTGIMVGETQYF
TRBD2 | TRBJ2-1 | TRBV2 | - | TGTGCCAGCAGTGAAGAGCGGGGGGGGTCACGCGACAAGGAGCAGTTCTTC | CASSEERGGSRDKEQFF
- | TRBJ1-3 | TRBV6-5 | few | TGTGCCAGCAGCGCAGGGGTTGGCACCATATATTTT | CASSAGVGTIYF
- | TRBJ2-4 | TRBV6-5 | - | TGTGCCAGCAGTCCTTACAGGTCTGAAGACATTCAGTACTTC | CASSPYRSEDIQYF
- | TRBJ1-2 | TRBV9 | - | TGTGCCAGCAGCGTAGATCAGGCTAACTATGGCTACACCTTC | CASSVDQANYGYTF
- | TRBJ2-6 | TRBV27 | - | TGTGCCAGCAGTTTATCGCCTACAGGACCTGGGGCCAACGTCCTGACTTTC | CASSLSPTGPGANVLTF
- | TRBJ1-2 | TRBV7-6 | - | TGTGCCAGCAGCTTAGCAGTGGCAGGGGATGGCGGTGGCTACACCTTC | CASSLAVAGDGGGYTF